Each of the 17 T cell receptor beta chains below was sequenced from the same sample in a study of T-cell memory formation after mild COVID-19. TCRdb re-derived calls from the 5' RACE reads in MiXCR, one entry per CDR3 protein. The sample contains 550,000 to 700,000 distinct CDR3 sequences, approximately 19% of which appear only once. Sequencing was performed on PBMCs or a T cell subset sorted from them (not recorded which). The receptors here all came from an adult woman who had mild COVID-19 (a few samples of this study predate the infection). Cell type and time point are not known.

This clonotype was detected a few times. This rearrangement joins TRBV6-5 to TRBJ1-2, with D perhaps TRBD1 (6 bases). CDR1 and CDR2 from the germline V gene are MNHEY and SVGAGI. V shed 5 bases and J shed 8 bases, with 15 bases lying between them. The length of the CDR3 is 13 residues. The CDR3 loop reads CASSPRTVQGYTF. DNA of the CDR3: TGTGCCAGCAGTCCCCGGACAGTTCAAGGCTACACCTTC.

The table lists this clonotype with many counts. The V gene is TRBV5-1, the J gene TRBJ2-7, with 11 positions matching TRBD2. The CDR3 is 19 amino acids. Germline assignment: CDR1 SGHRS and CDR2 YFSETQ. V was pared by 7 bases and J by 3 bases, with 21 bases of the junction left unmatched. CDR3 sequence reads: CASAVGRQGATSGVYEQYF. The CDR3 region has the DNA TGCGCCAGCGCGGTAGGCCGGCAGGGGGCGACTAGCGGGGTCTACGAGCAGTACTTC.

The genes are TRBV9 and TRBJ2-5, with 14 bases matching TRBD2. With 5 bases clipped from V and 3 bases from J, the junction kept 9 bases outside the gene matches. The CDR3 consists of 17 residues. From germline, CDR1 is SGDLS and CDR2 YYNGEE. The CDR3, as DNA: TGTGCCAGCAGTCTGACTAGCGGGGGGGCCGAGAAAGAGACCCAGTACTTC. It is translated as CASSLTSGGAEKETQYF.

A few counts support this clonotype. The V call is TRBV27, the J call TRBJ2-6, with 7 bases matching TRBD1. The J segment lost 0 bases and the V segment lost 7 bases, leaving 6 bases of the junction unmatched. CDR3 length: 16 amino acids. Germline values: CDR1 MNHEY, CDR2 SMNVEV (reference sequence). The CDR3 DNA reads TGTGCCAGCACCCCGACAGGGACCTCTGGGGCCAACGTCCTGACTTTC. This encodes CASTPTGTSGANVLTF.

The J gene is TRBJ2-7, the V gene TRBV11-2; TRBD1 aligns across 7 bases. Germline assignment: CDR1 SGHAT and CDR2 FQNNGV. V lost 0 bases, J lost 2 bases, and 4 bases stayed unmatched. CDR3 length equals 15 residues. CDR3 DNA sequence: TGTGCCAGCAGCTTAGAGGGGACAGCAACCTACGAGCAGTACTTC. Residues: CASSLEGTATYEQYF.

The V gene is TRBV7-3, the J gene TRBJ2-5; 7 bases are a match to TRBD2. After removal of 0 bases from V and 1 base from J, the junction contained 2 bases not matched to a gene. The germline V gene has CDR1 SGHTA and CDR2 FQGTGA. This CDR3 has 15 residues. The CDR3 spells CASSLTGRVQETQYF. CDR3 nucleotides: TGTGCCAGCAGCTTAACGGGGAGGGTCCAAGAGACCCAGTACTTC.

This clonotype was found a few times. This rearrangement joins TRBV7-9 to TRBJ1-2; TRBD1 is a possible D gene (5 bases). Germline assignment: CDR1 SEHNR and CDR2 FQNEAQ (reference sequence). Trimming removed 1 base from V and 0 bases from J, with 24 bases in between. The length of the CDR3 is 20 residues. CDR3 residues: CASSLVGGRGRAIPNYGYTF. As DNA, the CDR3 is TGTGCCAGCAGCTTAGTAGGAGGGCGTGGCAGGGCAATCCCTAACTATGGCTACACCTTC. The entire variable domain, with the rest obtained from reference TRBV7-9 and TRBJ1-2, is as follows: DTGVSQNPRHKITKRGQNVTFRCDPISEHNRLYWYRQTLGQGPEFLTYFQNEAQLEKSRLLSDRFSAERPKGSFSTLEIQRTEQGDSAMYLCASSLVGGRGRAIPNYGYTFGSGTRLTVV.

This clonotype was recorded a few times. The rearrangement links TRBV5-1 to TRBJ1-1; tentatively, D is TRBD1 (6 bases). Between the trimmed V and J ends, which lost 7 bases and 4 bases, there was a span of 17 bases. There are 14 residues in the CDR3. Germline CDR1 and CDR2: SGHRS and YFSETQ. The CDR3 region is CASGETGRGTEAFF. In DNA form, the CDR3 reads TGCGCCAGCGGCGAGACAGGTCGCGGCACTGAAGCTTTCTTT.

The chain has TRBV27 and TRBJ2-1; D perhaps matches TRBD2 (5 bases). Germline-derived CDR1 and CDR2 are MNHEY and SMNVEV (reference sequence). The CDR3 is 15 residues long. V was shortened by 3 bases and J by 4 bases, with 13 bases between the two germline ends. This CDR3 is CASSFSLALYNEQFF. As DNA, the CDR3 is TGTGCCAGCAGTTTCTCGCTAGCTCTATACAATGAGCAGTTCTTC.

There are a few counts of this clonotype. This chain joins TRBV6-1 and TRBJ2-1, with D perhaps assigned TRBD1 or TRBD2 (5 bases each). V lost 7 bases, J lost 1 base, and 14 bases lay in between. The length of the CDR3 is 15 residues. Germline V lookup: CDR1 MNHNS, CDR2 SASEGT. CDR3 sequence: CASNRGVVSYNEQFF. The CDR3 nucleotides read TGTGCCAGCAATCGAGGGGTAGTTTCCTACAATGAGCAGTTCTTC.

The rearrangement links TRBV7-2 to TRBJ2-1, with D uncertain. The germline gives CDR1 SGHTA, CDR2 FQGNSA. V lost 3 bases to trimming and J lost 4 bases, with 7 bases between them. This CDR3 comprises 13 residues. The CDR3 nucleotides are TGTGCCAGCAGCTTCAGTGTGTACAATGAGCAGTTCTTC. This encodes CASSFSVYNEQFF.

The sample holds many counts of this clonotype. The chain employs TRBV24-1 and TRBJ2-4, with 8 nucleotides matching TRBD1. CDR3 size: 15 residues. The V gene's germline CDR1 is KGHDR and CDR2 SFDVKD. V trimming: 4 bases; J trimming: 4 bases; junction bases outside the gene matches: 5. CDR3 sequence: CATSEAGQGKNIQYF. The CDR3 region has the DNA TGTGCCACCAGTGAGGCCGGACAGGGAAAAAACATTCAGTACTTC.

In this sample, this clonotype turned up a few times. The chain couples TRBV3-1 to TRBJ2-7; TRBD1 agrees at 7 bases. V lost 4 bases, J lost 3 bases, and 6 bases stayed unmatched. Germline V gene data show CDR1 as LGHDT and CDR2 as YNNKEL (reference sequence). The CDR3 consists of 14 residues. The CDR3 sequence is CASSPRQGVYEQYF. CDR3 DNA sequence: TGTGCCAGCAGCCCCCGCCAGGGGGTCTACGAGCAGTACTTC.

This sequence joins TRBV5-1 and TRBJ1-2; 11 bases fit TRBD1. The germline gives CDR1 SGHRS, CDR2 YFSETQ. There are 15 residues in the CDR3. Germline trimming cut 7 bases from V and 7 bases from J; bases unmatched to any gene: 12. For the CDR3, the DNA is TGCGCCAGCCGCCCATATACGGGACAGGGGGGTGGCTACACCTTC. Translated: CASRPYTGQGGGYTF.

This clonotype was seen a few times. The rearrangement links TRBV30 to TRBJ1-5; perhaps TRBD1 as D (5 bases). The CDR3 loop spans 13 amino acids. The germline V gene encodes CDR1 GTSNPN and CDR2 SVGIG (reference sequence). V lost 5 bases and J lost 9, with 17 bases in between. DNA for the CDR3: TGTGCCTGGGGGGAGGAGGGGTTAAGGCCCCAGCATTTT. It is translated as CAWGEEGLRPQHF.

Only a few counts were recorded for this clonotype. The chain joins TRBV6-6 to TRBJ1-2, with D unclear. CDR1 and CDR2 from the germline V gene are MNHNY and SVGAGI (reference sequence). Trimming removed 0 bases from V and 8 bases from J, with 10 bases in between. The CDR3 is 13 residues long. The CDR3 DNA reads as TGTGCCAGCAGTTACTCCCAGTTTCGAGGCTACACCTTC. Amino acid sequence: CASSYSQFRGYTF.

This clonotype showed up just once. The CDR3 DNA reads as TGTGCCAGCAGCTCAAGTCCGGACAAAAACATTCAGTACTTC. Residues: CASSSSPDKNIQYF. The genes are TRBV13 and TRBJ2-4; D is unresolved. The germline V gene encodes CDR1 PRHDT and CDR2 FYEKMQ (reference sequence). CDR3 length equals 14 residues. The germline V and J ends were trimmed by 4 bases and 3 bases, with 10 bases remaining between them.